These 8 T cell receptor beta chains came from one sample sequenced in a study of Ad26.COV2.S vaccination and SARS-CoV-2 variants. Only in-frame clones appear in the TCRdb table, and some are missing; sequencing was by immunoSEQ multiplex PCR. The data contain roughly 380,000 clones, 70% to 90% of them seen just once; the ten biggest clones take up around 3.6%. Treatment of the sample: roughly 18 received Ad26.COV2.S at low or high dose, single or two shots; several received placebo; per-sample allocation not given. Vaccine and placebo recipients were sampled on day 63 after the first injection. Source: peripheral blood, taken in a trial of Ad26.COV2.S vaccine versus placebo. These receptor sequences come from a person aged 18-65 years who received the Ad26.COV2.S COVID-19 vaccine or a placebo.

This chain uses TRBV2 with TRBJ2-3; 7 bases are a match to TRBD2. Germline CDR1 is SNHLY and CDR2 is FYNNEI. This CDR3 is built from 15 residues. With 2 bases clipped from V and 0 bases from J, the junction kept 2 bases outside the gene matches. Here the CDR3 DNA reads TGTGCCAGCAGTGAACTAGCGGCTAGCACAGATACGCAGTATTTT. As protein: CASSELAASTDTQYF. Full variable domain (missing parts from reference TRBV2 and TRBJ2-3): EPEVTQTPSHQVTQMGQEVILRCVPISNHLYFYWYRQILGQKVEFLVSFYNNEISEKSEIFDDQFSVERPDGSNFTLKIRSTKLEDSAMYFCASSELAASTDTQYFGPGTRLTVL.

Note on this clone: At the DNA level, this CDR3 is encoded by other sequences in the same sample as well. J is TRBJ1-6 and V is TRBV11-2; no definite D call. The CDR3 length is 16 residues. V lost 1 base and J lost 0, with 7 bases in between. Germline assignment: CDR1 SGHAT and CDR2 FQNNGV. The chain's CDR3 is CASSLVGSSYNSPLHF. In nucleotides, the CDR3 is TGTGCCAGCAGCTTAGTGGGGAGCTCCTATAATTCACCCCTCCACTTT.

The genes are TRBV11-2 and TRBJ2-2, with unresolved D. Between the trimmed V and J ends, which lost 7 bases and 0 bases, there was a span of 12 bases. Germline assignment: CDR1 SGHAT and CDR2 FQNNGV. The CDR3 contains 15 residues. For the CDR3, the DNA is TGTGCCAGCACCCAAAGGGCATCGAACACCGGGGAGCTGTTTTTT. Residues: CASTQRASNTGELFF.

The chain is built from TRBV10-3 and TRBJ1-3, with TRBD1 identical over 9 bases. This CDR3 is built from 15 residues. Germline V gives CDR1 ENHRY, CDR2 SYGVKD. V trimming: 3 bases; J trimming: 3 bases; junction bases outside the gene matches: 3. CDR3 sequence: CAISDGTGSGNTIYF. CDR3 coding DNA: TGTGCCATCAGTGACGGGACAGGGAGTGGAAACACCATATATTTT.

The rearrangement uses TRBV13 and TRBJ2-7; 9 bases align to TRBD2. The V gene end was trimmed by 5 bases and the J gene end by 3 bases; junction bases not matched to a gene: 11. This CDR3 is 16 amino acids long. Germline values: CDR1 PRHDT, CDR2 FYEKMQ (reference sequence). In nucleotides, the CDR3 is TGTGCCAGCAGCCCCGCTGAGCGGCGGGGGGGCTACGAGCAGTACTTC. Translated: CASSPAERRGGYEQYF.

The V call is TRBV29-1, the J call TRBJ2-1; TRBD1 aligns across 8 bases. Trimming took 8 bases from V and 2 from J; bases not matched to a gene: 11. The germline gives CDR1 SQVTM, CDR2 ANQGSEA. The CDR3 contains 15 residues. In DNA, the CDR3 is TGCAGCCTCAGACTCGGACAGGGCCCCTACAATGAGCAGTTCTTC. Translation: CSLRLGQGPYNEQFF.

This sequence joins TRBV5-1 and TRBJ1-2; D is ambiguous. V lost 5 bases and J 2 bases, leaving 7 bases between the germline ends. Germline CDR1 and CDR2: SGHRS and YFSETQ. The CDR3 is 12 residues long. The DNA for the CDR3 is TGCGCCAGCAGAAGTGAGAACTATGGCTACACCTTC. Its protein is CASRSENYGYTF.

V usage is TRBV6-5 and J usage is TRBJ1-1; D is perhaps TRBD1 (6 bases). Germline CDR1 reads MNHEY; CDR2 reads SVGAGI. Trimming cost V 0 bases and J 4 bases, with 12 bases left between them. The CDR3 is 15 amino acids. The CDR3 is CASSYSAGAATEAFF. As DNA, the CDR3 is TGTGCCAGCAGTTACTCGGCAGGGGCGGCCACTGAAGCTTTCTTT.